Listed below are T cell receptor beta chains from one sample, sequenced in a study of cytomegalovirus exposure and HLA in healthy donors. The protocol was immunoSEQ multiplex PCR, while the TCRdb copy is restricted to in-frame clones and leaves out a portion. The data contain some 130,000 clones, about 86% of them singletons. Sequencing input: PBMCs. The receptors originated from a man aged 18 to 29 in good health and CMV-seronegative. Each CDR3 is given with its conserved first and last residue. The D gene is left open where the match is weak. Some rows mark clone size as missing; the rest say once, few, many or name a class of expanded clone.

cdr3_aa cdr3_nt d_call j_call v_call cdr3_length clone_size
CASSFFSGETQYF TGTGCCAGCAGCTTTTTTAGCGGGGAGACCCAGTACTTC TRBD2 TRBJ2-5 TRBV7-2 13 NA
CASSPSAWESNEKLFF TGTGCCAGCAGTCCATCGGCCTGGGAGTCTAATGAAAAACTGTTTTTT NA TRBJ1-4 TRBV27 16 NA
CASSPRGENTGELFF TGTGCCAGCAGCCCCCGCGGAGAGAACACCGGGGAGCTGTTTTTT NA TRBJ2-2 TRBV9 15 NA
CASSFGIYSPLHF TGTGCCAGCAGTTTCGGGATTTATTCACCCCTCCACTTT NA TRBJ1-6 TRBV27 13 NA
CALQDREDTEAFF TGTGCCTTACAGGACAGGGAAGACACTGAAGCTTTCTTT TRBD1 TRBJ1-1 TRBV10-3 13 NA
CASSDYAGTSGQETQYF TGTGCCAGCAGTGACTACGCGGGGACTAGCGGCCAAGAGACCCAGTACTTC TRBD2 TRBJ2-5 TRBV6-1 17 NA
CASSLDRGLPNTEAFF TGCGCCAGCAGCTTGGACAGGGGGTTACCGAACACTGAAGCTTTCTTT TRBD1 TRBJ1-1 TRBV5-1 16 NA
CASSPPPEGLAQETQYF TGCGCCAGCAGCCCCCCCCCAGAGGGACTAGCGCAAGAGACCCAGTACTTC TRBD2 TRBJ2-5 TRBV4-1 17 NA
CASSYSGIQETQYF TGCGCCAGCAGTTACTCGGGGATCCAAGAGACCCAGTACTTC NA TRBJ2-5 TRBV5-1 14 NA
CATSRGFPGLAGDTQYF TGTGCCACCAGCAGAGGTTTCCCCGGACTAGCAGGAGATACGCAGTATTTT TRBD2 TRBJ2-3 TRBV15 17 NA
CASSVGQGAYEQYF TGTGCCAGCAGCGTAGGACAGGGGGCCTACGAGCAGTACTTC TRBD1 TRBJ2-7 TRBV9 14 few
CASSTQQWENEQFF TGTGCCAGTAGCACCCAGCAATGGGAGAATGAGCAGTTCTTC NA TRBJ2-1 TRBV19 14 NA
CASSIKGLAYYEQYF TGTGCCAGTAGTATAAAAGGACTAGCGTACTACGAGCAGTACTTC TRBD2 TRBJ2-7 TRBV19 15 NA
CASSKRLADPPDTQYF TGTGCCAGCAGCAAGAGACTAGCGGATCCCCCAGATACGCAGTATTTT TRBD2 TRBJ2-3 TRBV7-9 16 NA